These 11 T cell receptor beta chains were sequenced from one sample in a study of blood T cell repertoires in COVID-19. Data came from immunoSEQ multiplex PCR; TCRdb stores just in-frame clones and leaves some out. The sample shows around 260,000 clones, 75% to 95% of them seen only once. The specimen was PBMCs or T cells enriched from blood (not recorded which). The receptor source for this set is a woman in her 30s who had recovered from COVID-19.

The CDR3 DNA reads TGTGCCAGCAGGTCGGGGAGGGTAGCCGCGCAAGAGACCCAGTACTTC. Residues: CASRSGRVAAQETQYF. The rearrangement joins TRBV7-8 to TRBJ2-5; 7 bases match TRBD2. The CDR3 is made up of 16 amino acids. The trim removed 6 bases at V and 2 bases at J, leaving 12 bases unmatched. CDR1 is SGHVS, CDR2 FQNEAQ, per germline.

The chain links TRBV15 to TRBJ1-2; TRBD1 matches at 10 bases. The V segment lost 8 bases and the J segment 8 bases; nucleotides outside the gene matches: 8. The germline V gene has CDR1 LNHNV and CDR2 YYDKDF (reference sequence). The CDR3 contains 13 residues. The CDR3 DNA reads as TGTGCCACCTCGGACAGGGGGGTATTAGGCTACACCTTC. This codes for CATSDRGVLGYTF.

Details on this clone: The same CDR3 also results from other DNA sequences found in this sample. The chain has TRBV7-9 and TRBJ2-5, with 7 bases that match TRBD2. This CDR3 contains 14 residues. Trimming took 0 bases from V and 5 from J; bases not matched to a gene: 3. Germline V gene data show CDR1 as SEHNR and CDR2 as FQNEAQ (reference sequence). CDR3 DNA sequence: TGTGCCAGCAGCTTAGCGGGGGAGGGGGAGACCCAGTACTTC. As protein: CASSLAGEGETQYF.

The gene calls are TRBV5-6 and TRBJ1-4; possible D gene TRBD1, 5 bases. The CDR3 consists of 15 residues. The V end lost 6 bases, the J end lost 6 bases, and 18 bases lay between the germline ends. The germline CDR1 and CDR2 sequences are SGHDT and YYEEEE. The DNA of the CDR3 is TGTGCCAGCACCCTTGGGGGAGGCTCGCATGAAAAACTGTTTTTT. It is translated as CASTLGGGSHEKLFF.

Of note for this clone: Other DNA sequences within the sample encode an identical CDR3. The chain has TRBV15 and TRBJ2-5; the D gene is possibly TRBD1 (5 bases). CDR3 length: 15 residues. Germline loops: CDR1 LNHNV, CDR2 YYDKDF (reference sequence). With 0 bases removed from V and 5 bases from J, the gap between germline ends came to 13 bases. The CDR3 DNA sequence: TGTGCCACCAGCAGAGATCGGCAGGGTGGTGAGACCCAGTACTTC. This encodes CATSRDRQGGETQYF.

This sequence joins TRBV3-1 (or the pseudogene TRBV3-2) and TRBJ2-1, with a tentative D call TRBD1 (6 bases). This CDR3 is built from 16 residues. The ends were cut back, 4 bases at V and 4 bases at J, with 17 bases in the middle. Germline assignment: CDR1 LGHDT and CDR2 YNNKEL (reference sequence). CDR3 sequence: CASSLEGTNNYNEQFF. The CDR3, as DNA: TGTGCCAGCAGCCTAGAAGGGACAAATAATTACAATGAGCAGTTCTTC.

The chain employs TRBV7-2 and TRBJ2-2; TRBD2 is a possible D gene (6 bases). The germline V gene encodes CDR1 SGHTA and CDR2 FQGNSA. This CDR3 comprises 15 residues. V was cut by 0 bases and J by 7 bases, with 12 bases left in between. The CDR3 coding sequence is TGTGCCAGCAGCTTAGCGCGACTAGATGGCGGGGAGCTGTTTTTT. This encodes CASSLARLDGGELFF.

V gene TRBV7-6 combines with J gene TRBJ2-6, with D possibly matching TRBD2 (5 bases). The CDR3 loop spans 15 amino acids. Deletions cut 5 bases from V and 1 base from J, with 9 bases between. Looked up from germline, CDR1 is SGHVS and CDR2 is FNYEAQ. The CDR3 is CASSLGRSGANVLTF. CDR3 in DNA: TGTGCCAGCAGCCTAGGGAGATCTGGGGCCAACGTCCTGACTTTC.

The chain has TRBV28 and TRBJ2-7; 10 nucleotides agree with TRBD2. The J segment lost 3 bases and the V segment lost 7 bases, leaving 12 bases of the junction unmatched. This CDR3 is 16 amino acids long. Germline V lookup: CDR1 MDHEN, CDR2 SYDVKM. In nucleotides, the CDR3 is TGTGCCAGCACATCTAGCGGGAGAGGAAGACTCTACGAGCAGTACTTC. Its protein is CASTSSGRGRLYEQYF.

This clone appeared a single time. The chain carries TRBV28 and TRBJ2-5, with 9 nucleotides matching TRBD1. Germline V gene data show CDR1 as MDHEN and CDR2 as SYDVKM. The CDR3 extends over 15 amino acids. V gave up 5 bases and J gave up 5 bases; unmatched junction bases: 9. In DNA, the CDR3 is TGTGCCAGCAGTACACAAACAGGGGGCGTGGAGACCCAGTACTTC. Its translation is CASSTQTGGVETQYF. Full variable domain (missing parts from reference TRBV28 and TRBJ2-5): DVKVTQSSRYLVKRTGEKVFLECVQDMDHENMFWYRQDPGLGLRLIYFSYDVKMKEKGDIPEGYSVSREKKERFSLILESASTNQTSMYLCASSTQTGGVETQYFGPGTRLLVL.

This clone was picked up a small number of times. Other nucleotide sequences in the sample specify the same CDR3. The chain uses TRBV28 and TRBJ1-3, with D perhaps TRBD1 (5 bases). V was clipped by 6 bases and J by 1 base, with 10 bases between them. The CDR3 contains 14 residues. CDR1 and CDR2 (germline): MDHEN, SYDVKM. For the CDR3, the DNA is TGTGCCAGCAGCCTGGGGCTGTCTGGAAACACCATATATTTT. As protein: CASSLGLSGNTIYF.